These 9 T cell receptor beta chains were all obtained from the same sample, sequenced in a study of follicular helper T cells after annual influenza vaccination. TCRdb keeps only in-frame clones here, not all; method: immunoSEQ multiplex PCR. The sample holds 1,500 to 2,000 clones, approximately 81% seen once. Regarding time point: 2015-2016 season, pre-vaccination. Here the sequenced sample was CXCR5+ CD38- circulating T follicular helper cells from blood, taken on the day of influenza vaccination. Subset given: circulating Tfh, non-naive CD4+CXCR5+PD-1+ (ICOS+CD38+ or ICOS-CD38-). These receptors originate from an adult who received the influenza vaccine.

V usage is TRBV27 and J usage is TRBJ1-2, with TRBD1 matching over 9 bases. Per the germline V gene, CDR1 is MNHEY and CDR2 is SMNVEV (reference sequence). The CDR3 is made up of 15 amino acids. The junction had 7 bases not matched to a gene; V was cut back by 4 bases and J by 4 bases. As DNA, the CDR3 is TGTGCCAGCAGTTCTCACAGGGGGCGCGTCTATGGCTACACCTTC. The encoded protein is CASSSHRGRVYGYTF.

The CDR3 here is CAISEAGGETQYF. In nucleotides, the CDR3 is TGTGCCATCAGTGAGGCGGGAGGAGAGACCCAGTACTTC. The chain joins TRBV10-3 to TRBJ2-5; the match to TRBD2 covers 8 bases. From germline, CDR1 is ENHRY and CDR2 SYGVKD. The V segment lost 2 bases and the J segment 4 bases; nucleotides outside the gene matches: 0. This CDR3 spans 13 amino acids.

The chain couples TRBV7-9 to TRBJ1-2; TRBD1 might be the D (5 bases). Between the trimmed V and J ends, which lost 2 bases and 4 bases, there was a span of 11 bases. The V gene's germline CDR1 is SEHNR and CDR2 FQNEAQ (reference sequence). This CDR3 contains 14 residues. The CDR3 loop is CASSLPGSGYGYTF. DNA for the CDR3: TGTGCCAGCAGCTTACCAGGGTCTGGCTATGGCTACACCTTC.

The rearrangement joins TRBV2 to TRBJ2-5; tentative D call: TRBD1 (6 bases). CDR1 and CDR2 from the germline V gene are SNHLY and FYNNEI. V lost 3 bases to trimming and J lost 2 bases, with 16 bases between them. CDR3 length: 16 residues. The DNA of the CDR3 is TGTGCCAGCAGTGATGTCGGACAGCCATCACAAGAGACCCAGTACTTC. Translating it yields CASSDVGQPSQETQYF. Full variable domain (outside the CDR3, taken from reference TRBV2 and TRBJ2-5): EPEVTQTPSHQVTQMGQEVILRCVPISNHLYFYWYRQILGQKVEFLVSFYNNEISEKSEIFDDQFSVERPDGSNFTLKIRSTKLEDSAMYFCASSDVGQPSQETQYFGPGTRLLVL.

CDR3 amino acids: CASSLMGQSTEAFF. DNA for the CDR3: TGCGCCAGCAGCTTGATGGGACAGTCGACTGAAGCTTTCTTT. V and J are TRBV5-1 and TRBJ1-1; 7 nucleotides align to TRBD1. The CDR3 extends over 14 amino acids. Germline CDR1 reads SGHRS; CDR2 reads YFSETQ. V lost 1 base to trimming and J lost 5 bases; unmatched junction nucleotides: 5.

The chain recombines TRBV5-8 with TRBJ2-5; 8 bases align to TRBD2. This CDR3 is 15 amino acids long. V trimming: 0 bases; J trimming: 5 bases; junction bases outside the gene matches: 6. Germline lookup yields CDR1 SGHTS and CDR2 YDEGEE. In DNA form, the CDR3 reads TGTGCCAGCAGCTTGGACGGGAGGGTCGGGGAGACCCAGTACTTC. Protein sequence: CASSLDGRVGETQYF.

The V gene is TRBV7-8, the J gene TRBJ1-3, with no clear D. Germline V gene sequence: CDR1 SGHVS, CDR2 FQNEAQ. This CDR3 comprises 15 residues. V shed 5 bases and J shed 0 bases, with 11 bases lying between them. The CDR3 region is CASSADGSSGNTIYF. CDR3 sequence (DNA): TGTGCCAGCAGCGCGGACGGAAGCTCTGGAAACACCATATATTTT.

J is TRBJ2-3 and V is TRBV11-3; possibly TRBD2 for D (6 bases). With 3 bases removed from V and 5 bases from J, the gap between germline ends came to 12 bases. Looked up from germline, CDR1 is SGHNT and CDR2 is YENEEA. The CDR3 covers 14 residues. The CDR3 here is CASSLGYSGDTQYF. CDR3 sequence (DNA): TGTGCCAGCAGCTTGGGGTATAGCGGAGATACGCAGTATTTT.

The chain combines TRBV6-1 with TRBJ1-6; 7 bases fit TRBD1. Germline-derived CDR1 and CDR2 are MNHNS and SASEGT. Losses at the gene ends were 1 base for V and 8 bases for J; bases not matched to a gene: 8. This CDR3 comprises 16 residues. CDR3 DNA: TGTGCCAGCAGTGAAGTAGGACAGGAGAACTATTCACCCCTCCACTTT. Protein sequence: CASSEVGQENYSPLHF.